These T cell receptor beta chains were read from a single sample in a study of T cell clonotyping in hematopoietic cell transplantation. Clones were sequenced by immunoSEQ multiplex PCR, and TCRdb holds only the in-frame ones, with some missing. The data contain fewer than 9,000 clones, 87% of them singletons. The sequenced sample was PBMCs, obtained 100 days after allogeneic stem cell transplant. These receptors came from a male patient between 45 and 60 years old who had an allogeneic stem cell transplant from a related donor, so the T cells may come from the graft donor. Some clones in this sample may be carry-over from other donors' samples. The CDR3 runs from the conserved cysteine through the conserved F or W. Each record gives: D gene, clone size, J gene, V gene, CDR3 DNA, CDR3 protein. The D gene is left open where the match is weak. Size tells how often a clone was seen (once, few, many) or the class of an expanded clone, and some rows leave it out.

- | - | TRBJ2-1 | TRBV5-1 | TGCGCCAGCGCCCCCGGGACCTCGCCATACAATGAGCAGTTCTTC | CASAPGTSPYNEQFF
- | - | TRBJ1-1 | TRBV7-9 | TGTGCCAGCAGCTTAGGGACAGTCATGAACACTGAAGCTTTCTTT | CASSLGTVMNTEAFF
TRBD1 | once | TRBJ2-6 | TRBV27 | TGTGCCAGCAGACCCGGGACAGGGGGTTCCGCTGGGGCCAACGTCCTGACTTTC | CASRPGTGGSAGANVLTF
TRBD1 | - | TRBJ2-7 | TRBV5-1 | TGCGCCAGCAGCTTGGGGGGGACAGCGATTTCCTACGAGCAGTACTTC | CASSLGGTAISYEQYF
TRBD1 | - | TRBJ1-2 | TRBV11-2 | TGTGCCAGCAGTTCTCCGCCGGGACAGGGGGACTATGGCTACACCTTC | CASSSPPGQGDYGYTF
TRBD1 | - | TRBJ1-2 | TRBV5-6 | TGTGCCAGCAGCTGGGGACAGAACTATGGCTACACCTTC | CASSWGQNYGYTF
- | - | TRBJ2-7 | TRBV7-8 | TGTGCCAGCAGCTTAGCTGGGCTCTCCTACGAGCAGTACTTC | CASSLAGLSYEQYF
- | - | TRBJ1-2 | TRBV6-6 | TGTGCCAGCAGTACCATCGGGGGGCCTGGCTACACCTTC | CASSTIGGPGYTF
- | - | TRBJ2-7 | TRBV6-5 | TGTGCCAGCAGTTCCCGATACGGGAGCTCCTACGAGCAGTACTTC | CASSSRYGSSYEQYF
- | - | TRBJ1-2 | TRBV6-5 | TGTGCCAGCAGTTACTCTGGAGTTCGGGGCTATGGCTACACCTTC | CASSYSGVRGYGYTF
- | - | TRBJ2-7 | TRBV4-3 | TGCGCCAGCAGCCAAGACGCATCAGGCGGCTACGAGCAGTACTTC | CASSQDASGGYEQYF
- | - | TRBJ1-5 | TRBV28 | TGTGCCAGCAGTGCAGACACTCAGCCCCAGCATTTT | CASSADTQPQHF